This entry concerns a single T cell receptor (beta chain). The antigen is unknown. The data were taken from a study of T cell responses to AZD1222 COVID-19 vaccine. Study outcomes and limitations: An increase in Spike-specific TCR breadth and depth was observed after two AZD1222 doses. Donor demographics were predominantly white British with a female majority; clonal diversity may be underestimated. Repertoires in all cases were sampled only once the peak T cell response had passed. There were vaccine-associated CD4 TCRs across spike, dominant at 160-218 and 743-854.

The germline gives CDR1 SGHRS, CDR2 YFSETQ. Trimming removed 5 bases at V and 1 base at J, with 9 bases between. There are 13 residues in the CDR3. Clones were read by immunoSEQ multiplex PCR, and TCRdb kept only the in-frame ones, dropping some. Found here are around 70,000 clones, around 89% of them singletons; the top ten hold approximately 5%. The chain links TRBV5-1 to TRBJ1-1, with D perhaps TRBD1 (6 bases). The sequence was obtained from an adult who received the MenACWY meningococcal vaccine as a control. Source: peripheral blood, taken 28 days after the second dose of the MenACWY control vaccine. CDR3 residues: CASRGGRNTEAFF. As DNA, the CDR3 is TGCGCCAGCAGGGGGGGGCGGAACACTGAAGCTTTCTTT.